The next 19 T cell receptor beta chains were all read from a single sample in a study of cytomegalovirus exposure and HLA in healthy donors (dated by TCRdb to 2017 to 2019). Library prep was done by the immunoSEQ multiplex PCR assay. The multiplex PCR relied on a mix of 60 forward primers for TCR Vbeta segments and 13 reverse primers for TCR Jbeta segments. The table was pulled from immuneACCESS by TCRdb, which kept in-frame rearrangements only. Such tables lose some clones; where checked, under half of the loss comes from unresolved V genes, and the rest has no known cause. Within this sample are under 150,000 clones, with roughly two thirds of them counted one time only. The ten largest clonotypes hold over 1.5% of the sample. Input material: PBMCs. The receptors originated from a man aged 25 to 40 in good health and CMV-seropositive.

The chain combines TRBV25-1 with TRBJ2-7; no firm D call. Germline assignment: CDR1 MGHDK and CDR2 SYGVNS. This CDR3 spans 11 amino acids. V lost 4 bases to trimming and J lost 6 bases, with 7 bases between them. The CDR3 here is CASSATFEQYF. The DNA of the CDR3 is TGTGCCAGCAGTGCCACTTTCGAGCAGTACTTC.

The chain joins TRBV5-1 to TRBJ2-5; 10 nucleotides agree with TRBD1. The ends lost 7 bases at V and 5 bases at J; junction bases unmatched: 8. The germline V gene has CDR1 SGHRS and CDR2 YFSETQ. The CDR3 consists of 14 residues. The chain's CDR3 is CASERDRGLETQYF. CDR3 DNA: TGCGCCAGCGAGAGGGACAGGGGATTGGAGACCCAGTACTTC.

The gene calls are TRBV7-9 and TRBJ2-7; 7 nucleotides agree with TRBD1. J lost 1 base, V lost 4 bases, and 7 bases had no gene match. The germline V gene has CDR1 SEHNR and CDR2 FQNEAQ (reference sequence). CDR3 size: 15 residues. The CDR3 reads CASSSRQGLSYEQYF. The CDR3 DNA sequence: TGTGCCAGCAGCTCCCGACAGGGTTTATCCTACGAGCAGTACTTC.

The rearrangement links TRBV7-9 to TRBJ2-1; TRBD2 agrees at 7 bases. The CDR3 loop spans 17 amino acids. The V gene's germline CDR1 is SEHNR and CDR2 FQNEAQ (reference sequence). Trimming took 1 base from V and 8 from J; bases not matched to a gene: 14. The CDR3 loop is CASSLDLAGVLYDEQFF. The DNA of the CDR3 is TGTGCCAGCAGCTTAGATCTTGCGGGAGTCTTGTACGATGAGCAGTTCTTC.

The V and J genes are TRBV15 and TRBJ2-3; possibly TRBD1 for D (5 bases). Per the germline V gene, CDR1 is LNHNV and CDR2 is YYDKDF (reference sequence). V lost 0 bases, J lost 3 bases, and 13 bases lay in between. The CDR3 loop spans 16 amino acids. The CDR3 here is CATSRDSARTTDTQYF. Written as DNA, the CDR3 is TGTGCCACCAGCAGAGATTCTGCTAGGACAACAGATACGCAGTATTTT.

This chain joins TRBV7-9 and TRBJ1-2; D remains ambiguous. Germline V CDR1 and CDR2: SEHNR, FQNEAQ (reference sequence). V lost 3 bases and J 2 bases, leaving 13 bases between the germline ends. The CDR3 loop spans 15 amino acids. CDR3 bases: TGTGCCAGCAGCTTGATCGAGGAAGGAAACTATGGCTACACCTTC. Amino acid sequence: CASSLIEEGNYGYTF.

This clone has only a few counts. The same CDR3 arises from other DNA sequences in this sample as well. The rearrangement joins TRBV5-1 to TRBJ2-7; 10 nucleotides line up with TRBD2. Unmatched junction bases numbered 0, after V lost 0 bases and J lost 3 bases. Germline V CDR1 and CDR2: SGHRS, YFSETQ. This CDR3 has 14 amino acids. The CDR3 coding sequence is TGCGCCAGCAGCTTGGCTAGCGGGAGCTACGAGCAGTACTTC. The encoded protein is CASSLASGSYEQYF.

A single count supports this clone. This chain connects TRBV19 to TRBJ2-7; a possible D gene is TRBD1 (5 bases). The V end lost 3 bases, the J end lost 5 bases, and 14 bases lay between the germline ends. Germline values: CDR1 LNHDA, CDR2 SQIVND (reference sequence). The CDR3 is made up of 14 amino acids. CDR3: CASSIRQGNHEQYF. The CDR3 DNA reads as TGTGCCAGTAGTATTAGGCAGGGTAACCACGAGCAGTACTTC.

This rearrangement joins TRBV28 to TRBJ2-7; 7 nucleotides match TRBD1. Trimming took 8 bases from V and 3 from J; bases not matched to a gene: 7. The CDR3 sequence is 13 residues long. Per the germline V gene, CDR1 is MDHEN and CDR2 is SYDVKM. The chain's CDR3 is CASLGTELYEQYF. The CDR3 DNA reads TGTGCCAGCCTAGGGACAGAACTCTACGAGCAGTACTTC.

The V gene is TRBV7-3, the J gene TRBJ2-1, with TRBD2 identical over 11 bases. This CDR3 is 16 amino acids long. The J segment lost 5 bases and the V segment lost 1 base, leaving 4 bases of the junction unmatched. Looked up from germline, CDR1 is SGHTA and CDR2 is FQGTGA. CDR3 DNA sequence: TGTGCCAGCAGCTTAAAGGGACTAGCGGAGAACAATGAGCAGTTCTTC. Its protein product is CASSLKGLAENNEQFF.

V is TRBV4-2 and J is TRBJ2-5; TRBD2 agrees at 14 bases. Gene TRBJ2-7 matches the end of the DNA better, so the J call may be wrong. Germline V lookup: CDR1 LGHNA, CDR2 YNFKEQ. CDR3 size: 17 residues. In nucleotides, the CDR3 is TGTGCCAGCAGCCAAGGACTAGCGGGAGGGAGATCCTACGAGCAGTACTTC. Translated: CASSQGLAGGRSYEQYF.

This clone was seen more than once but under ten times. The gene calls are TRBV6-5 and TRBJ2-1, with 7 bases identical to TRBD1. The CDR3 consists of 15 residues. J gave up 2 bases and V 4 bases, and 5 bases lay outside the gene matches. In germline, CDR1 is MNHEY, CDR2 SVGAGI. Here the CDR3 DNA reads TGTGCCAGCAGTTTAACCGGGACAGCCTACAATGAGCAGTTCTTC. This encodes CASSLTGTAYNEQFF.

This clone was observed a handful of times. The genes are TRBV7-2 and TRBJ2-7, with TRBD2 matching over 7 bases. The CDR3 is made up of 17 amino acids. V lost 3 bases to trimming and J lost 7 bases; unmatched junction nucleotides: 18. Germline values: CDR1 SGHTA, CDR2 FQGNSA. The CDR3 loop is CASSFQWGKGTTGEQYF. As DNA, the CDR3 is TGTGCCAGCAGCTTTCAATGGGGAAAGGGGACTACGGGGGAGCAGTACTTC.

The CDR3 bases are TGTGCCAGCAGAAGTTCTAGCGGCACAGATACGCAGTATTTT. Protein: CASRSSSGTDTQYF. The V gene is TRBV11-2, the J gene TRBJ2-3, with a tentative D call TRBD2 (6 bases). The CDR3 covers 14 residues. Germline V gene sequence: CDR1 SGHAT, CDR2 FQNNGV. Trimming pared 6 bases from V and 1 base from J, leaving 11 bases between.

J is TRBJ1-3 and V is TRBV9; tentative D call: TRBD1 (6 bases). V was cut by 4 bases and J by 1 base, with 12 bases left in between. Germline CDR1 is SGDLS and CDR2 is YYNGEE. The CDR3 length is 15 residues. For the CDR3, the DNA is TGTGCCAGCAGCCCAAGGGGGGGGTCTGGAAACACCATATATTTT. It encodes CASSPRGGSGNTIYF.

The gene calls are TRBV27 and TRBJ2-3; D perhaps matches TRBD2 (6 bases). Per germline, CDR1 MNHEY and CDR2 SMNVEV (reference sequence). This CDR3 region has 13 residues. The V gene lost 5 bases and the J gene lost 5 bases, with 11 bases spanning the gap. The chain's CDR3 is CASSLAGRDTQYF. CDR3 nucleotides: TGTGCCAGCAGTCTCGCCGGGAGAGATACGCAGTATTTT.

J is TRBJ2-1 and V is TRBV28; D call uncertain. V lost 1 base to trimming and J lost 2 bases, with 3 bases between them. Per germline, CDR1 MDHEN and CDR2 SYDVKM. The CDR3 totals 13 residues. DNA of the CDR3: TGTGCCAGCAGTTTATCGGCCTACAATGAGCAGTTCTTC. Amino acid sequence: CASSLSAYNEQFF.

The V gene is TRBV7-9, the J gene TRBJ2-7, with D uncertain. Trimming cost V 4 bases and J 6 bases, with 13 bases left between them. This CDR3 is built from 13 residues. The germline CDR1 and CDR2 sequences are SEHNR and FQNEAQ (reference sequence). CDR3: CASSSPVSSEQYF. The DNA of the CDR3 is TGTGCCAGCAGCTCCCCCGTTTCGTCCGAGCAGTACTTC.

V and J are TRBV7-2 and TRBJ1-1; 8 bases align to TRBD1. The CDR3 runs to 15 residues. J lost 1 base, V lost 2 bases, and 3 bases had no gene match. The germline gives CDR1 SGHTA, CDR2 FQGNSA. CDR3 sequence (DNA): TGTGCCAGCAGCTTACTAGGGACAGGGAACACTGAAGCTTTCTTT. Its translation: CASSLLGTGNTEAFF. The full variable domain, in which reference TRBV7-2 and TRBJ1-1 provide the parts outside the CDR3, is GAGVSQSPSNKVTEKGKDVELRCDPISGHTALYWYRQSLGQGLEFLIYFQGNSAPDKSGLPSDRFSAERTGGSVSTLTIQRTQQEDSAVYLCASSLLGTGNTEAFFGQGTRLTVV.